This TCR beta chain was sequenced for a study of blood T cell repertoires in COVID-19. V dropped 6 bases and J dropped 5 bases, with 19 bases sitting between them. The CDR3 consists of 15 residues. CDR1 is KGHDR, CDR2 SFDVKD, per germline. Libraries were prepared by immunoSEQ multiplex PCR; TCRdb keeps only in-frame clonotypes and omits some of them. The table has 250,000 to 350,000 clones, nearly 90% seen once. Cohort 3 donors counted as recovered after two negative PCRs, clearance, or resolved symptoms. The sample comprised PBMCs or T cells enriched from blood (not recorded which). The chain couples TRBV24-1 to TRBJ2-7, with D tentatively TRBD1 (7 bases). The receptor was derived from a woman in her 30s who had recovered from COVID-19. The CDR3 DNA reads as TGTGCCACCAGTACGAGTCGACAGGGAGGCAACGAGCAGTACTTC. It yields the protein CATSTSRQGGNEQYF.